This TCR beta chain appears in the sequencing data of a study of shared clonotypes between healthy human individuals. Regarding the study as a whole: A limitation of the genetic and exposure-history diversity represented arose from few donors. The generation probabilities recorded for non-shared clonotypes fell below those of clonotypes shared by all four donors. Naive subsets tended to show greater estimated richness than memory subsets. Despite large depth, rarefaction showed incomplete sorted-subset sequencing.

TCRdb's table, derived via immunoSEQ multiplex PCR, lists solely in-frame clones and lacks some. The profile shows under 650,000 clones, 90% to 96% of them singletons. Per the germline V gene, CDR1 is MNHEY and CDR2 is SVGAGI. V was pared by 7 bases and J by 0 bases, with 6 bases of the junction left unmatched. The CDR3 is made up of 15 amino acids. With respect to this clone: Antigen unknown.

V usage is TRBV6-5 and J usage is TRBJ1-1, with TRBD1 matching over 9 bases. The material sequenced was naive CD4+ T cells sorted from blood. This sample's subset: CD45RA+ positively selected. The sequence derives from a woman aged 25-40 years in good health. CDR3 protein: CASNHGQGMNTEAFF. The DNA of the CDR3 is TGTGCCAGCAACCACGGACAGGGGATGAACACTGAAGCTTTCTTT.